These T cell receptor beta chains were read from a single sample in a study of T cells after yellow fever vaccination. Using its own MiXCR run on the 5' RACE reads, TCRdb lists one record per CDR3 protein. The table has 78,000 or so distinct CDR3 sequences, about 7.2% seen once; the top ten hold roughly 28%. The source material was CD8+ T cells sorted from PBMCs, sampled more than 8 days after the first yellow fever vaccination. Receptor source: a young man who received the YFV17D yellow fever vaccine. The CDR3 runs from the conserved cysteine through the conserved F or W. D genes are given only for firm matches. The size of a clone is reported for some rows only, either as once, few or many, or as a class for expanded clones.

abundance	d_gene	v_gene	j_gene	CDR3aa	CDR3nt
few	TRBD2	TRBV2	TRBJ2-5	CASSEALAGEQETQYF	TGTGCCAGCAGTGAAGCGTTGGCGGGGGAACAAGAGACCCAGTACTTC
many	NA	TRBV5-1	TRBJ2-1	CASSFGGSFVNEQFF	TGCGCCAGCAGCTTCGGGGGCTCGTTCGTCAATGAGCAGTTCTTC
many	NA	TRBV6-5	TRBJ1-4	CASSYSQGLEKLFF	TGTGCCAGCAGTTACTCGCAGGGGCTGGAGAAACTGTTTTTT
many	TRBD2	TRBV6-1	TRBJ2-1	CATSRDYQQDEQFF	TGTGCCACCTCGAGGGACTACCAACAGGATGAGCAGTTCTTC
NA	NA	TRBV4-1	TRBJ1-6	CASSQFKFEDSPLHF	TGCGCCAGCAGCCAATTCAAGTTCGAGGATTCACCCCTCCACTTT
many	NA	TRBV27	TRBJ1-5	CASSLGQNQPQHF	TGTGCCAGCAGTTTAGGCCAGAATCAGCCCCAGCATTTT
few	NA	TRBV7-9	TRBJ1-1	CASSPGSGRVPEAFF	TGTGCCAGCAGCCCCGGTAGTGGGCGGGTCCCTGAAGCTTTCTTT
many	TRBD2	TRBV9	TRBJ2-1	CASSVGTSGSPAYNEQFF	TGTGCCAGCAGCGTAGGGACTAGCGGCTCCCCAGCCTACAATGAGCAGTTCTTC
once	NA	TRBV5-5	TRBJ2-2	CAISWGTPGELFF	TGTGCCATCAGCTGGGGGACACCCGGGGAGCTGTTTTTT
NA	TRBD1	TRBV12-3/TRBV12-4	TRBJ2-7	CASSWDRTYEQYF	TGTGCCAGCAGTTGGGACAGAACCTACGAGCAGTACTTC
many	TRBD2	TRBV29-1	TRBJ2-3	CSVGASGGAIDTQYF	TGCAGCGTGGGGGCTAGCGGGGGGGCCATCGATACGCAGTATTTT
NA	NA	TRBV27	TRBJ1-2	CASSSDAGPAGYTF	TGTGCCAGCAGTTCGGACGCCGGGCCGGCTGGCTACACCTTC
NA	NA	TRBV5-6	TRBJ1-6	CASSLVDSYNSPLHF	TGTGCCAGCAGCTTGGTAGACAGTTATAATTCACCCCTCCACTTT
NA	TRBD2	TRBV4-1	TRBJ2-1	CASSHHLAGGDNEQFF	TGCGCCAGCAGCCACCACCTAGCGGGGGGTGACAATGAGCAGTTCTTC